The rows below give T cell receptor beta chains drawn from one sample of a study of blood T cell repertoires in COVID-19. Method: immunoSEQ multiplex PCR; TCRdb's copy keeps in-frame clones and lacks some. The data hold 95,000 to 150,000 clones, with 82% observed a single time. Sequencing was done on a sample of peripheral blood. These receptors were obtained from a woman aged 70-85 years with acute or convalescent COVID-19. CDR3s include the opening cysteine and the closing phenylalanine or tryptophan. The order of the fields is CDR3 DNA, CDR3 protein, J gene, clone size, CDR3 length, V gene, D gene. The D gene is left open where the match is weak. Not every row has a clone size; where given, it reads once, few, many or a size class.

CDR3 DNA: TGCGCCAGCAGTGAGTCTCACTCCTATAATTCACCCCTCCACTTT
CDR3 protein: CASSESHSYNSPLHF
J gene: TRBJ1-6
clone size: -
CDR3 length: 15
V gene: TRBV10-2
D gene: -

CDR3 DNA: TGTGCCAGCAGCTTAGGGTCTATCACCGGGGAGCTGTTTTTT
CDR3 protein: CASSLGSITGELFF
J gene: TRBJ2-2
clone size: -
CDR3 length: 14
V gene: TRBV7-6
D gene: -

CDR3 DNA: TGTGCCAGCAGCCGGACAGGGGGCGAGCGGCCCCAGCATTTT
CDR3 protein: CASSRTGGERPQHF
J gene: TRBJ1-5
clone size: -
CDR3 length: 14
V gene: TRBV7-9
D gene: TRBD1

CDR3 DNA: TGTGCCAGCAGCCCCCAACCCGGGACAGGGGCGGGGAACACTGAAGCTTTCTTT
CDR3 protein: CASSPQPGTGAGNTEAFF
J gene: TRBJ1-1
clone size: -
CDR3 length: 18
V gene: TRBV5-4
D gene: TRBD1

CDR3 DNA: TGTGCCAGCAGCTTAATAGCTTTTGAGCGGGGCCCTTACGAGCAGTACTTC
CDR3 protein: CASSLIAFERGPYEQYF
J gene: TRBJ2-7
clone size: -
CDR3 length: 17
V gene: TRBV7-9
D gene: TRBD2

CDR3 DNA: TGTGCCATCAGTGAGTCTTTTCTAGGGACAGGGGCCGGTCAGCCCCAGCATTTT
CDR3 protein: CAISESFLGTGAGQPQHF
J gene: TRBJ1-5
clone size: -
CDR3 length: 18
V gene: TRBV10-3
D gene: TRBD1

CDR3 DNA: TGTGCCAGCAGCGTGAGCGGGGGGGCCGTAGATACGCAGTATTTT
CDR3 protein: CASSVSGGAVDTQYF
J gene: TRBJ2-3
clone size: once
CDR3 length: 15
V gene: TRBV9
D gene: TRBD2

CDR3 DNA: TGTGCCAGCAGCCAATATCCCCGGGAAATAATCAACACTGAAGCTTTCTTT
CDR3 protein: CASSQYPREIINTEAFF
J gene: TRBJ1-1
clone size: -
CDR3 length: 17
V gene: TRBV3-1/TRBV3-2
D gene: -

CDR3 DNA: TGCGCCAGCAGCTTGGGGGGACAGGGTGCCAGAGAGACCCAGTACTTC
CDR3 protein: CASSLGGQGARETQYF
J gene: TRBJ2-5
clone size: -
CDR3 length: 16
V gene: TRBV5-1
D gene: TRBD1

CDR3 DNA: TGTGCCAGTGGAGGTTTTCAGTCGGCCACTGAAGCTTTCTTT
CDR3 protein: CASGGFQSATEAFF
J gene: TRBJ1-1
clone size: once
CDR3 length: 14
V gene: TRBV7-9
D gene: -

CDR3 DNA: TGTGCCAGCAGCTTCACGGGGGGCGGGAACACTGAAGCTTTCTTT
CDR3 protein: CASSFTGGGNTEAFF
J gene: TRBJ1-1
clone size: -
CDR3 length: 15
V gene: TRBV5-4
D gene: -

CDR3 DNA: TGCGCCAGCAGCAAAGACAGGGTCGGCGGCTACACCTTC
CDR3 protein: CASSKDRVGGYTF
J gene: TRBJ1-2
clone size: -
CDR3 length: 13
V gene: TRBV4-3
D gene: TRBD1

CDR3 DNA: TGTGCCAGCAGCCCCGGGACAGGGGGCAATCAGCCCCAGCATTTT
CDR3 protein: CASSPGTGGNQPQHF
J gene: TRBJ1-5
clone size: -
CDR3 length: 15
V gene: TRBV6-5
D gene: TRBD1

CDR3 DNA: TGTGCCAGCACCACAGGATATGGCTACACCTTC
CDR3 protein: CASTTGYGYTF
J gene: TRBJ1-2
clone size: -
CDR3 length: 11
V gene: TRBV6-5
D gene: -

CDR3 DNA: TGTGCCAGCAGCTGGCAGGGTTCAAGGACAGATACGCAGTATTTT
CDR3 protein: CASSWQGSRTDTQYF
J gene: TRBJ2-3
clone size: -
CDR3 length: 15
V gene: TRBV7-2
D gene: -

CDR3 DNA: TGCGCCAGCAGCTGGGGCAGCGGGGGGGCTCGACAGGGCGCCGGGGAGCTGTTTTTT
CDR3 protein: CASSWGSGGARQGAGELFF
J gene: TRBJ2-2
clone size: -
CDR3 length: 19
V gene: TRBV5-1
D gene: TRBD2

CDR3 DNA: TGTGCCAGCAGTTCTAAACTAATTGACAGGGCTGGGGCCAACGTCCTGACTTTC
CDR3 protein: CASSSKLIDRAGANVLTF
J gene: TRBJ2-6
clone size: once
CDR3 length: 18
V gene: TRBV27
D gene: TRBD1

CDR3 DNA: TGTGCCAGCAGCTTAGATGGGCAGGGCCTTGGCTACACCTTC
CDR3 protein: CASSLDGQGLGYTF
J gene: TRBJ1-2
clone size: -
CDR3 length: 14
V gene: TRBV7-2
D gene: -

CDR3 DNA: TGTGCCAGCGAGACTGGGAATTCACCCCTCCACTTT
CDR3 protein: CASETGNSPLHF
J gene: TRBJ1-6
clone size: -
CDR3 length: 12
V gene: TRBV6-5
D gene: -

CDR3 DNA: TGTGCCAGCAGTTACTCTAGCGGGGGGGCCAATGAGCAGTTCTTC
CDR3 protein: CASSYSSGGANEQFF
J gene: TRBJ2-1
clone size: -
CDR3 length: 15
V gene: TRBV6-2/TRBV6-3
D gene: TRBD2

CDR3 DNA: TGTGCCACCAGTGATTACCAGGGCTATGGCTACACCTTC
CDR3 protein: CATSDYQGYGYTF
J gene: TRBJ1-2
clone size: few
CDR3 length: 13
V gene: TRBV24-1
D gene: -

CDR3 DNA: TGTGCCAGCAGCTCACCGACAGGGGGCATGTATGGCTACACCTTC
CDR3 protein: CASSSPTGGMYGYTF
J gene: TRBJ1-2
clone size: -
CDR3 length: 15
V gene: TRBV7-2
D gene: TRBD1

CDR3 DNA: TGTGCTTCGTCAAGATGGAGCGGGAAGCAGACCCAGTACTTC
CDR3 protein: CASSRWSGKQTQYF
J gene: TRBJ2-5
clone size: once
CDR3 length: 14
V gene: TRBV30
D gene: TRBD2

CDR3 DNA: TGTGCCATCAGTGATAAAAATGAGCAGTTCTTC
CDR3 protein: CAISDKNEQFF
J gene: TRBJ2-1
clone size: -
CDR3 length: 11
V gene: TRBV10-3
D gene: -

CDR3 DNA: TGTGCCAGCAGTTACTCGGGGCAGACCGCCCCGAGGACCGGGGAGCTGTTTTTT
CDR3 protein: CASSYSGQTAPRTGELFF
J gene: TRBJ2-2
clone size: -
CDR3 length: 18
V gene: TRBV6-2/TRBV6-3
D gene: -

CDR3 DNA: TGTGCCAGCAGCCCTCAACAGGGGGCTTACGAGCAGTACTTC
CDR3 protein: CASSPQQGAYEQYF
J gene: TRBJ2-7
clone size: few
CDR3 length: 14
V gene: TRBV9
D gene: TRBD1

CDR3 DNA: TGTGCCAGCAGCCCATTAGCGGGACAGGGGAAAAGGGCTGAAGCTTTCTTT
CDR3 protein: CASSPLAGQGKRAEAFF
J gene: TRBJ1-1
clone size: -
CDR3 length: 17
V gene: TRBV7-2
D gene: TRBD1

CDR3 DNA: TGTGCCAGCAGTATACTCAACAGGGGTGATGAAAAACTGTTTTTT
CDR3 protein: CASSILNRGDEKLFF
J gene: TRBJ1-4
clone size: -
CDR3 length: 15
V gene: TRBV7-7
D gene: TRBD1

CDR3 DNA: TGTGCCAGCAGCGTCTCTAGCGGGGGTACCAATGAGCAGTTCTTC
CDR3 protein: CASSVSSGGTNEQFF
J gene: TRBJ2-1
clone size: -
CDR3 length: 15
V gene: TRBV9
D gene: TRBD2

CDR3 DNA: TGTGCCAGCAGTTACCCAGGACAGGGGGCCCGAGAGACCCAGTACTTC
CDR3 protein: CASSYPGQGARETQYF
J gene: TRBJ2-5
clone size: -
CDR3 length: 16
V gene: TRBV6-7
D gene: TRBD1

CDR3 DNA: TGTGCCAGTACCCGGACAGGGATAATGAACACTGAAGCTTTCTTT
CDR3 protein: CASTRTGIMNTEAFF
J gene: TRBJ1-1
clone size: -
CDR3 length: 15
V gene: TRBV19
D gene: TRBD1

CDR3 DNA: TGTGCCAGTAGTATAGTTTTACGGGGGGACTATGGCTACACCTTC
CDR3 protein: CASSIVLRGDYGYTF
J gene: TRBJ1-2
clone size: -
CDR3 length: 15
V gene: TRBV19
D gene: -